The rows below give T cell receptor beta chains drawn from one sample of a study of shared clonotypes between healthy human individuals. The table came from immunoSEQ multiplex PCR; TCRdb's copy has only in-frame clones and leaves some out. This repertoire shows 2.3 million or so clones, approximately 95% found once; its top ten account for about 0.39%. The sequencing input was naive CD4+ T cells from PBMCs. These receptor sequences come from a young man in good health. Some clones in this sample may be carry-over from other donors' samples. The CDR3 runs from the conserved cysteine through the conserved F or W. A D gene is named only where the DNA matches it firmly. For some rows the clone size is stated as once, few or many, or as a class when expanded; others skip it.

d_call	clone_size	j_call	v_call	cdr3_aa	cdr3_nt
TRBD1	.	TRBJ1-1	TRBV5-8	CASRRGTGNTEAFF	TGTGCCAGCAGGCGAGGGACAGGGAACACTGAAGCTTTCTTT
.	few	TRBJ1-1	TRBV27	CASSPSPTLNTEAFF	TGTGCCAGCAGTCCCTCACCAACCTTGAACACTGAAGCTTTCTTT
TRBD2	.	TRBJ2-5	TRBV7-3	CASSLAGVETQYF	TGTGCCAGCAGCTTAGCGGGAGTGGAGACCCAGTACTTC
.	.	TRBJ2-2	TRBV9	CASSVRASGELFF	TGTGCCAGCAGCGTACGAGCATCCGGGGAGCTGTTTTTT
.	.	TRBJ2-7	TRBV4-2	CASSQRPEAYEQYF	TGTGCCAGCAGCCAGCGACCAGAGGCCTACGAGCAGTACTTC
.	.	TRBJ1-4	TRBV6-6	CASSSTAGGAEKLFF	TGTGCCAGCAGTTCCACGGCGGGAGGGGCGGAAAAACTGTTTTTT
.	once	TRBJ2-2	TRBV5-1	CASSLGVKNTGELFF	TGCGCCAGCAGCTTGGGAGTTAAGAACACCGGGGAGCTGTTTTTT
TRBD2	.	TRBJ2-1	TRBV7-9	CASSSHRTSGPYNEQFF	TGTGCCAGCAGCTCCCACCGGACTAGCGGGCCTTACAATGAGCAGTTCTTC
TRBD1	.	TRBJ2-3	TRBV2	CASSADPGTGGLTDTQYF	TGTGCCAGCAGTGCCGACCCTGGGACAGGGGGACTCACAGATACGCAGTATTTT
.	.	TRBJ1-1	TRBV7-6	CASSTNRGTEAFF	TGTGCCAGCAGTACGAATCGGGGGACTGAAGCTTTCTTT
.	.	TRBJ2-2	TRBV5-4	CASSQGQSYTGELFF	TGTGCCAGCAGCCAAGGACAGTCTTACACCGGGGAGCTGTTTTTT
.	.	TRBJ1-5	TRBV19	CASSRGGERRQPQHF	TGTGCCAGTAGTAGGGGGGGCGAAAGGCGTCAGCCCCAGCATTTT
.	.	TRBJ1-5	TRBV6-1	CASSEADSRWKPQHF	TGTGCCAGCAGTGAAGCGGACTCCCGTTGGAAGCCCCAGCATTTT
TRBD2	.	TRBJ2-6	TRBV5-1	CASSPTSGSSGANVLTF	TGCGCCAGCAGCCCCACTAGCGGGAGCTCTGGGGCCAACGTCCTGACTTTC
.	once	TRBJ2-7	TRBV6-5	CASSSSKIYEQYF	TGTGCCAGCAGTTCCTCAAAAATCTACGAGCAGTACTTC
.	.	TRBJ2-1	TRBV25-1	CASRAGTQNEQFF	TGTGCCAGCAGGGCGGGGACTCAGAATGAGCAGTTCTTC
TRBD1	.	TRBJ1-1	TRBV19	CASRTGQINTEAFF	TGTGCCAGTAGGACGGGACAGATCAACACTGAAGCTTTCTTT